This TCR beta chain came from a study of human T cells and chemical hapten exposure. Turning to the study itself: Diphenylcyclopropenone was applied weekly to patients' scalps across the approximately 25-week study.

The time point is: pre-sensitization, week 0. Sample treatment: therapeutic diphenylcyclopropenone sensitization with weekly scalp DPC. Trimming took off 7 bases at V and 1 base at J, with 15 bases between the two ends. Germline CDR1 and CDR2: ENHRY and SYGVKD. The CDR3 totals 15 residues. TCRdb independently ran MiXCR on the RACE reads; one entry per CDR3 protein. Of 250,000 or so distinct CDR3 sequences in the sample, over 7.5% were seen once. V and J are TRBV10-3 and TRBJ2-3; D might be TRBD1 or TRBD2, each matching 5 bases. The origin of this receptor is a man between 18 and 29 years old with alopecia areata. Some clones in this sample may be carry-over from other donors' samples. This specimen consisted of whole blood, obtained in connection with sensitization to the hapten diphenylcyclopropenone (DPC). The CDR3 spells CAITGTRTGTDTQYF. The CDR3 bases are TGTGCCATCACCGGGACCCGGACTGGCACAGATACGCAGTATTTT.